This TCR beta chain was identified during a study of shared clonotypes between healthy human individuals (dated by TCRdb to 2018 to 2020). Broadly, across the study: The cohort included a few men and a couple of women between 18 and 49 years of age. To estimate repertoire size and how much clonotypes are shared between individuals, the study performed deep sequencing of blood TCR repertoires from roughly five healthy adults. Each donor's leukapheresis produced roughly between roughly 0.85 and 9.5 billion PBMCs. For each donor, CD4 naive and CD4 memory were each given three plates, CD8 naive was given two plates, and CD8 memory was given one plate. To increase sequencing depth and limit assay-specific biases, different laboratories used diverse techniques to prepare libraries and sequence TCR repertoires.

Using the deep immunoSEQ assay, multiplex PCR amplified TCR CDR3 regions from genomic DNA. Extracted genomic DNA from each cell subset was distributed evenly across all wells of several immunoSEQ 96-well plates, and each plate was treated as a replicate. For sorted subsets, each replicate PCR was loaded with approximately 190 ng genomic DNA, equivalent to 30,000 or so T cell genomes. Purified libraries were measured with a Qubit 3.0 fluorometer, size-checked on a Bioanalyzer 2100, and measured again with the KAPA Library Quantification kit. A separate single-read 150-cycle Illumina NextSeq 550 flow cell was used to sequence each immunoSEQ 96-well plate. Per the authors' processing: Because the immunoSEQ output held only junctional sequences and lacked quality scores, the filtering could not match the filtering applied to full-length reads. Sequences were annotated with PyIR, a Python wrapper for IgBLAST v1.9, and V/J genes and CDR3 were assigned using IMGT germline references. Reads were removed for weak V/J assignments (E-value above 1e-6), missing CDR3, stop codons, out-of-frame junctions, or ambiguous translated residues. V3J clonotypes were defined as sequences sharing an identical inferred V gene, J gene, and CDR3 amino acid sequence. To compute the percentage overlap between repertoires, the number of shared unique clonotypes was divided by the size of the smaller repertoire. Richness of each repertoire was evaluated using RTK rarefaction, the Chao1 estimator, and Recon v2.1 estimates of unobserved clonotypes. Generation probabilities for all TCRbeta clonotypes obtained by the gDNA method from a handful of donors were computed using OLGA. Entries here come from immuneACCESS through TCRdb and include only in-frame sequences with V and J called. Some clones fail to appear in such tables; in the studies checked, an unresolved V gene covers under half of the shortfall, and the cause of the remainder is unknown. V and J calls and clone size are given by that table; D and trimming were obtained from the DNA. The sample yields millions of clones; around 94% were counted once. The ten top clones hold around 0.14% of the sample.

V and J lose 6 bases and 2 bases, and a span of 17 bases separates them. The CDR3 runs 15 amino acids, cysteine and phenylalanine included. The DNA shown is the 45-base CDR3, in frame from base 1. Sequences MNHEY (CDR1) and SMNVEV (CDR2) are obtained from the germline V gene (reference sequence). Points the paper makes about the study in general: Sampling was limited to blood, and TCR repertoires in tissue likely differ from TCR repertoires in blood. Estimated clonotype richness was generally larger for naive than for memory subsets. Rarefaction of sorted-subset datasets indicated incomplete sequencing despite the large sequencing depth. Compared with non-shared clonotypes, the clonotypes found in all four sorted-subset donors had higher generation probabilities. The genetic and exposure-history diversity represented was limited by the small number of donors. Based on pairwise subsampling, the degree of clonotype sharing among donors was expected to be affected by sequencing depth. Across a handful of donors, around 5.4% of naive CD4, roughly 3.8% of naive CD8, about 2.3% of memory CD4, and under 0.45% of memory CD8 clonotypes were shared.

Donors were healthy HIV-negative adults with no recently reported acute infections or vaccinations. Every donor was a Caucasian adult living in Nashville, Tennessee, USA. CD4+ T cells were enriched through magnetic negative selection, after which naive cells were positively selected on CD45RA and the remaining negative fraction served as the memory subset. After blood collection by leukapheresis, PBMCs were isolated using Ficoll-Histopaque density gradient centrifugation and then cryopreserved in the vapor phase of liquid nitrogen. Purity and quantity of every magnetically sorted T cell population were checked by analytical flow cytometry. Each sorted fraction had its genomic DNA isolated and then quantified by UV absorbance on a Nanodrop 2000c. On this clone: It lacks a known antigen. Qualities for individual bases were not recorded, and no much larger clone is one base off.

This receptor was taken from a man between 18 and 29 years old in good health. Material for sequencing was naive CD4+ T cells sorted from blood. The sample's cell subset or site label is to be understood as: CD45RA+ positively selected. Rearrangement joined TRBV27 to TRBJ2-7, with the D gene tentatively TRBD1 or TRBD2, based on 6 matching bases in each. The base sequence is TGTGCCAGCAGAAAACAGGGTGGGGGGACCTACGAGCAGTACTTC. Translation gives CASRKQGGGTYEQYF.